This T cell receptor (beta chain) was captured by sequencing in a study of blood T cell repertoires in COVID-19. Study-wide context: COVID-19 samples from acute and convalescent phases originated in the United States, Italy and Spain. The cDNA or gDNA used as material had been derived from T cells, B-cell-depleted T cells, or PBMCs.

V lost 9 bases, J lost 3 bases, and 7 bases stayed unmatched. From germline, CDR1 is SNHLY and CDR2 FYNNEI. This CDR3 comprises 13 residues. In the authors' methods: Cell counts per sample came from amplifying reference gene primers. The table came from immunoSEQ multiplex PCR; TCRdb's copy has only in-frame clones and leaves some out. V and J calls and clone size are as listed in that table; D and trimming were resolved from the DNA. The table includes about 220,000 clones, 80% to 90% detected once. The sample comprised peripheral blood. The source of this sequence is a middle-aged man who had recovered from COVID-19. The chain links TRBV2 to TRBJ2-7; TRBD1 matches 8 bases. The CDR3 sequence: CARKQGAGYEQYF. The CDR3 DNA follows: TGTGCCAGAAAGCAGGGGGCTGGCTACGAGCAGTACTTC.